Shown below are 15 T cell receptor beta chains from a single sample sequenced in a study of blood T cell repertoires in COVID-19. The assay was immunoSEQ multiplex PCR, and TCRdb's table has in-frame clones only and misses some. This table has over 70,000 clones, roughly 78% appearing once. The sequencing input was peripheral blood. The receptors derive from a man aged 55 to 70 with acute or convalescent COVID-19.

The chain recombines TRBV10-3 with TRBJ2-1; 11 bases agree with TRBD2. Germline V gene data show CDR1 as ENHRY and CDR2 as SYGVKD. J lost 6 bases, V lost 6 bases, and 10 bases had no gene match. The CDR3 loop spans 16 amino acids. The CDR3, as DNA: TGTGCCATCAGGGACAAGACTAGCGGGGACGGCAATGAGCAGTTCTTC. Translated, it gives CAIRDKTSGDGNEQFF.

CDR3 region: CASSRGYEAGVNEQFF. CDR3 sequence (DNA): TGTGCCAGCAGTAGGGGCTACGAGGCAGGGGTTAATGAGCAGTTCTTC. The chain carries TRBV2 and TRBJ2-1; D may be TRBD1 (6 bases). The CDR3 loop spans 16 amino acids. The V and J ends lost 5 bases and 7 bases respectively, with 21 bases between them. Germline V CDR1 and CDR2: SNHLY, FYNNEI.

This clone was found a few times. J is TRBJ1-5 and V is TRBV30; no definite D call. The CDR3 sequence is 12 residues long. Deletions cut 1 base from V and 5 bases from J, with 6 bases between. Germline assignment: CDR1 GTSNPN and CDR2 SVGIG (reference sequence). CDR3: CAWSDYDQPQHF. CDR3 bases: TGTGCCTGGAGTGACTACGATCAGCCCCAGCATTTT.

This chain joins TRBV18 and TRBJ2-3; D unresolved. V was pared by 0 bases and J by 5 bases, with 6 bases between. The CDR3 is 13 amino acids. Germline V gives CDR1 KGHSH, CDR2 LQKENI. CDR3 DNA: TGTGCCAGCTCACCACCGAACTTAGATACGCAGTATTTT. This sequence encodes CASSPPNLDTQYF. The full variable domain, with the rest looked up from reference TRBV18 and TRBJ2-3, is NAGVMQNPRHLVRRRGQEARLRCSPMKGHSHVYWYRQLPEEGLKFMVYLQKENIIDESGMPKERFSAEFPKEGPSILRIQQVVRGDSAAYFCASSPPNLDTQYFGPGTRLTVL.

This chain links TRBV5-1 with TRBJ2-7; 11 bases agree with TRBD1. Germline V lookup: CDR1 SGHRS, CDR2 YFSETQ. This CDR3 spans 14 amino acids. V dropped 4 bases and J dropped 6; count of bases not matched to a gene: 6. CDR3 amino acids: CASSPGQGEGEQYF. For the CDR3, the DNA is TGCGCCAGCAGCCCGGGACAGGGGGAGGGCGAGCAGTACTTC. Variable domain in full (rest from reference TRBV5-1 and TRBJ2-7): KAGVTQTPRYLIKTRGQQVTLSCSPISGHRSVSWYQQTPGQGLQFLFEYFSETQRNKGNFPGRFSGRQFSNSRSEMNVSTLELGDSALYLCASSPGQGEGEQYFGPGTRLTVT.

V and J are TRBV6-5 and TRBJ2-5; perhaps TRBD1 as D (6 bases). Germline CDR1 reads MNHEY; CDR2 reads SVGAGI. The V gene lost 9 bases and the J gene lost 2 bases, with 13 bases spanning the gap. CDR3 length: 13 residues. For the CDR3, the DNA is TGTGCCAGTCAGGGGAATTGGCAAGAGACCCAGTACTTC. As protein: CASQGNWQETQYF.

The J gene is TRBJ2-5, the V gene TRBV5-5; D call uncertain. V dropped 1 base and J dropped 4 bases, with 11 bases sitting between them. This CDR3 is 14 amino acids long. The germline V gene encodes CDR1 SGHKS and CDR2 YYEKEE (reference sequence). DNA of the CDR3: TGTGCCAGCAGCTTGCGCGCTGAGGCAGAGACCCAGTACTTC. It encodes CASSLRAEAETQYF. Full variable domain (missing parts from reference TRBV5-5 and TRBJ2-5): DAGVTQSPTHLIKTRGQQVTLRCSPISGHKSVSWYQQVLGQGPQFIFQYYEKEERGRGNFPDRFSARQFPNYSSELNVNALLLGDSALYLCASSLRAEAETQYFGPGTRLLVL.

J is TRBJ2-3 and V is TRBV7-2, with a possible D match to TRBD2 (7 bases). V was clipped by 0 bases and J by 4 bases, with 17 bases between them. This CDR3 is built from 17 residues. Germline V lookup: CDR1 SGHTA, CDR2 FQGNSA. The CDR3 DNA reads as TGTGCCAGCAGCTTAGCAGGGGCGGGGGCCATCGCAGATACGCAGTATTTT. Translation: CASSLAGAGAIADTQYF.

V gene TRBV2 combines with J gene TRBJ2-1, with TRBD2 identical over 8 bases. The CDR3 runs to 14 residues. V was pared by 6 bases and J by 6 bases, with 7 bases of the junction left unmatched. Germline loops: CDR1 SNHLY, CDR2 FYNNEI. The CDR3 DNA sequence: TGTGCCAGCAGCGGGACTAGTGGGGGCAATGAGCAGTTCTTC. It specifies CASSGTSGGNEQFF.

This chain joins TRBV7-2 and TRBJ1-2; D uncertain. This CDR3 has 11 residues. V was cut by 5 bases and J by 5 bases, with 6 bases left in between. The germline V gene has CDR1 SGHTA and CDR2 FQGNSA. The CDR3 DNA reads as TGTGCCAGCAGCCAGAGGTATGGCTACACCTTC. Its protein is CASSQRYGYTF.

The chain is built from TRBV6-2 or TRBV6-3 and TRBJ2-3; 7 bases map to TRBD2. Trimming at V came to 7 bases and at J to 4 bases, leaving 11 bases not matched to a gene. CDR3 length equals 15 residues. Germline V lookup: CDR1 MNHEY, CDR2 SVGEGT. CDR3 sequence: CASTPWGGSPDTQYF. The DNA of the CDR3 is TGTGCCAGCACCCCGTGGGGGGGGAGTCCAGATACGCAGTATTTT.

The chain links TRBV7-9 to TRBJ2-3; 10 nucleotides match TRBD2. Unmatched junction bases numbered 6, after V lost 4 bases and J lost 5 bases. Germline CDR1 SEHNR, CDR2 FQNEAQ (reference sequence). The CDR3 has 15 amino acids. In DNA, the CDR3 is TGTGCCAGCAGCTCGAGCGGGAGGGCTTTAGATACGCAGTATTTT. It specifies CASSSSGRALDTQYF.

This clone was observed a handful of times. The chain combines TRBV24-1 with TRBJ2-5; TRBD2 agrees at 9 bases. CDR1 and CDR2 from the germline V gene are KGHDR and SFDVKD. This CDR3 has 15 residues. The trim removed 6 bases at V and 0 bases at J, leaving 4 bases unmatched. Here the CDR3 DNA reads TGTGCCACCAGTCAAGCGGGAGGATACCAAGAGACCCAGTACTTC. Protein product: CATSQAGGYQETQYF.

This clone was counted a few times. The chain recombines TRBV6-5 with TRBJ2-3, with TRBD1 matching over 9 bases. Germline trimming cut 0 bases from V and 5 bases from J; bases unmatched to any gene: 3. Germline lookup yields CDR1 MNHEY and CDR2 SVGAGI. CDR3 size: 15 residues. CDR3 nucleotide sequence: TGTGCCAGCAGTTACTCTCGACAGGGGGGAGATACGCAGTATTTT. Translated, it gives CASSYSRQGGDTQYF.

The chain joins TRBV28 to TRBJ2-2; D not certain. The CDR3 covers 12 residues. Trimming stripped 8 bases from V and 4 bases from J, with 8 bases between. Germline assignment: CDR1 MDHEN and CDR2 SYDVKM. The CDR3 here is CASRLGTGELFF. In DNA, the CDR3 is TGTGCCAGCCGACTTGGCACCGGGGAGCTGTTTTTT.